This T cell receptor (beta chain) was sequenced in a study of PD-1 blockade in classical Hodgkin lymphoma. Germline trimming cut 6 bases from V and 1 base from J; bases unmatched to any gene: 3. The CDR3 is 13 amino acids. Germline V lookup: CDR1 SQVTM, CDR2 ANQGSEA. The time point denotes: cycle 4 day 1 (C4D1), after more than five weeks of nivolumab. Every patient was affected by relapse after autologous stem cell transplantation, while exposure to brentuximab vedotin was not uniform. Purified CD4+ T cells were obtained from thawed PBMCs through magnetic negative selection. Study-wide findings and caveats: Similar baseline diversity was found in complete responders and newly diagnosed patients. Newly diagnosed patients had baseline TCR diversity that was reportedly lower than that of healthy donors. Although disease activity or prior therapy may be involved, causes of the repertoire differences remain undefined. Among the patients, those starting nivolumab under 1 year after ASCT were excluded.

Turning to this clone: Antigen unknown.

Profiled with immunoSEQ multiplex PCR; TCRdb holds only in-frame clones, not every one. This sample has around 26,000 clones, with 75% to 90% found just once. Sequencing was performed on CD4+ T cells from blood, taken before the fourth cycle of nivolumab. The sequence derives from a human donor with classical Hodgkin lymphoma. The chain couples TRBV29-1 to TRBJ2-7, with TRBD2 matching 10 bases. The CDR3: CSVWTSGSYEQYF. CDR3 sequence (DNA): TGCAGCGTCTGGACTAGCGGATCCTACGAGCAGTACTTC.